Here is one TCR beta chain with its context. The source of the sample is a study of blood T cell repertoires in COVID-19. Overall study context: Specimens from acute and convalescent COVID-19 originated in the United States, Italy and Spain. PBMCs, B-cell-depleted T cells, or T cells were the source of the cDNA or gDNA that made up the material.

Under the authors' procedure: Estimated nucleated cell counts came from reference gene primer amplification. Libraries were prepared by immunoSEQ multiplex PCR; TCRdb keeps only in-frame clonotypes and omits some of them. That table furnishes V, J and clone size, whereas the DNA furnished D and trimming. The data hold over 55,000 clones, with around 90% observed a single time. The CDR3 loop spans 13 amino acids. V lost 2 bases, J lost 7 bases, and 10 bases lay in between. The germline gives CDR1 KGHDR, CDR2 SFDVKD. The chain carries TRBV24-1 and TRBJ1-1, with D perhaps matching TRBD1 (5 bases). This TCR was sampled from a woman older than 75 with acute or convalescent COVID-19. Material for sequencing was peripheral blood. The CDR3 bases are TGTGCCACCAGTGATTCTCGACAGATTGAAGCTTTCTTT. Protein sequence: CATSDSRQIEAFF.